These 16 T cell receptor beta chains were sequenced from one sample in a study of T-cell memory formation after mild COVID-19. TCRdb reprocessed the 5' RACE reads with MiXCR, giving one entry per CDR3 protein. The table lists just over 50,000 distinct CDR3 sequences, 9.3% of them singletons. What was sequenced was PBMCs or a T cell subset sorted from them (not recorded which). These receptors all stem from an adult woman who had mild COVID-19 (a few samples of this study predate the infection). Cell type and time point are not known.

This clonotype has a count of ten or more. This chain joins TRBV5-1 and TRBJ2-6; D may correspond to TRBD1 or TRBD2 (5 bases each). V shed 0 bases and J shed 0 bases, with 13 bases lying between them. This CDR3 spans 18 amino acids. Germline V gives CDR1 SGHRS, CDR2 YFSETQ. The CDR3 spells CASSLGAGTSSGANVLTF. In DNA, the CDR3 is TGCGCCAGCAGCTTGGGGGCAGGGACCAGCTCTGGGGCCAACGTCCTGACTTTC.

In its sample, this clonotype was seen a few times. The rearrangement links TRBV2 to TRBJ2-3; weak D call: TRBD1 (6 bases). V lost 1 base and J lost 0, with 8 bases in between. The CDR3 length is 15 residues. Germline assignment: CDR1 SNHLY and CDR2 FYNNEI. The CDR3 DNA sequence: TGTGCCAGCAGTGAAGGGACAGCTAGCACAGATACGCAGTATTTT. The encoded protein is CASSEGTASTDTQYF.

In its sample, this clonotype was seen many times. V gene TRBV24-1 combines with J gene TRBJ2-1; D call uncertain. In germline, CDR1 is KGHDR, CDR2 SFDVKD. Trimming shortened V by 5 bases and J by 2 bases, and 18 bases separated the two germline ends. This CDR3 has 17 amino acids. CDR3 nucleotides: TGTGCCACCAGTGCGGTCCCGTCAACCGCGACCTACAATGAGCAGTTCTTC. It encodes CATSAVPSTATYNEQFF.

This clonotype was seen a handful of times. CDR3 nucleotides: TGTGCCAGCAGCCGATTTGGCCACCAAGAGACCCAGTACTTC. Its protein product is CASSRFGHQETQYF. The J gene is TRBJ2-5, the V gene TRBV11-2; unclear D gene. CDR1 SGHAT and CDR2 FQNNGV come from the germline V gene. Trimming pared 5 bases from V and 0 bases from J, leaving 10 bases between. The CDR3 sequence is 14 residues long.

CDR3 sequence: CASSRAGVGDTQYF. The CDR3, as DNA: TGTGCCAGCAGTCGAGCGGGGGTAGGAGATACGCAGTATTTT. The V and J genes are TRBV28 and TRBJ2-3, with 8 bases aligning to TRBD2. Trimming cost V 5 bases and J 5 bases; bases outside gene matches: 6. The germline V gene encodes CDR1 MDHEN and CDR2 SYDVKM. This CDR3 comprises 14 residues.

V is TRBV7-2 and J is TRBJ1-1, with D possibly matching TRBD1 (6 bases). This CDR3 is 14 amino acids long. Deletions cut 6 bases from V and 3 bases from J, with 14 bases between. Germline lookup yields CDR1 SGHTA and CDR2 FQGNSA. CDR3 nucleotide sequence: TGTGCCAGCAGACCGGTGGGGGGCTACACTGAAGCTTTCTTT. Residues: CASRPVGGYTEAFF.

The CDR3 sequence: CASSLAPGANTGELFF. CDR3 nucleotides: TGTGCCAGCAGCTTAGCGCCGGGGGCGAACACCGGGGAGCTGTTTTTT. The V gene is TRBV7-6, the J gene TRBJ2-2; possibly TRBD2 for D (6 bases). The CDR3 has 16 amino acids. Germline loops: CDR1 SGHVS, CDR2 FNYEAQ. The ends were cut back, 0 bases at V and 0 bases at J, with 8 bases in the middle. Complete variable domain (other parts from reference TRBV7-6 and TRBJ2-2): GAGVSQSPRYKVTKRGQDVALRCDPISGHVSLYWYRQALGQGPEFLTYFNYEAQQDKSGLPNDRFSAERPEGSISTLTIQRTEQRDSAMYRCASSLAPGANTGELFFGEGSRLTVL.

This clonotype was detected a few times. V usage is TRBV2 and J usage is TRBJ2-1; 10 positions agree with TRBD1. The CDR3 is 14 residues long. Germline V gene sequence: CDR1 SNHLY, CDR2 FYNNEI. Trimming at V came to 3 bases and at J to 10 bases, leaving 6 bases not matched to a gene. The CDR3 DNA reads as TGTGCCAGCAGTGAGGGGACAGGGGCAAGGGAGCAGTTCTTC. Amino acid sequence: CASSEGTGAREQFF.

This clonotype was seen a few times. The rearrangement links TRBV19 to TRBJ1-5; D remains unclear. V was cut by 10 bases and J by 0 bases, with 13 bases left in between. The germline V gene has CDR1 LNHDA and CDR2 SQIVND (reference sequence). The CDR3 contains 14 residues. DNA for the CDR3: TGTGCCACTTCGGGCAGCCATAGCAATCAGCCCCAGCATTTT. Protein: CATSGSHSNQPQHF.

This clonotype has just a few counts. The V and J genes are TRBV6-6 and TRBJ2-7, with 12 bases lining up with TRBD2. CDR3 length: 16 residues. The V and J ends lost 2 bases and 7 bases, in that order; junction bases with no gene match: 9. Looked up from germline, CDR1 is MNHNY and CDR2 is SVGAGI (reference sequence). DNA for the CDR3: TGTGCCAGCAGTTACGACGAGACTAGCGGGAGAAGTGAGCAGTACTTC. Translated, it gives CASSYDETSGRSEQYF.

The rearrangement uses TRBV15 and TRBJ1-2; tentatively, D is TRBD1 (6 bases). The CDR3 extends over 14 amino acids. The V gene lost 0 bases and the J gene lost 4 bases, with 9 bases spanning the gap. Germline loops: CDR1 LNHNV, CDR2 YYDKDF (reference sequence). DNA of the CDR3: TGTGCCACCAGCAGAGAAGCAGGGGCCTATGGCTACACCTTC. It encodes CATSREAGAYGYTF.

This clonotype has ten or more counts. V is TRBV7-9 and J is TRBJ2-4; D is unclear. The CDR3 runs 13 residues. The germline V and J ends were trimmed by 3 bases and 8 bases, with 11 bases remaining between them. The germline V gene encodes CDR1 SEHNR and CDR2 FQNEAQ (reference sequence). The CDR3 is CASSLAPSDIQYF. In DNA, the CDR3 is TGTGCCAGCAGCTTGGCGCCCTCAGACATTCAGTACTTC. Full variable domain (rest looked up from reference TRBV7-9 and TRBJ2-4): DTGVSQNPRHKITKRGQNVTFRCDPISEHNRLYWYRQTLGQGPEFLTYFQNEAQLEKSRLLSDRFSAERPKGSFSTLEIQRTEQGDSAMYLCASSLAPSDIQYFGAGTRLSVL.

This clonotype was found a few times. The J gene is TRBJ2-7, the V gene TRBV6-5; D possibly matches TRBD1 or TRBD2 (6 bases each). This CDR3 comprises 14 residues. Deletions cut 0 bases from V and 2 bases from J, with 8 bases between. Germline loops: CDR1 MNHEY, CDR2 SVGAGI. Written as DNA, the CDR3 is TGTGCCAGCAGTTACTCGAGGGGGGCCTACGAGCAGTACTTC. This codes for CASSYSRGAYEQYF.

This clonotype was seen repeatedly, ten times or more. The chain employs TRBV19 and TRBJ2-1; D is unclear. The germline V gene has CDR1 LNHDA and CDR2 SQIVND (reference sequence). V lost 3 bases and J lost 8, with 8 bases in between. The CDR3 totals 12 residues. The CDR3 reads CASSIRADEQFF. CDR3 DNA sequence: TGTGCCAGTAGTATCCGGGCCGATGAGCAGTTCTTC.

This clonotype occurred a few times. The gene calls are TRBV28 and TRBJ2-5, with 9 bases identical to TRBD1. Unmatched junction bases numbered 8, after V lost 8 bases and J lost 1 base. Germline-derived CDR1 and CDR2 are MDHEN and SYDVKM. The CDR3 loop spans 15 amino acids. The CDR3 sequence: CASAPTGGSQETQYF. CDR3 sequence (DNA): TGTGCCAGCGCCCCGACAGGGGGAAGCCAAGAGACCCAGTACTTC.

This clonotype was observed a few times. The rearrangement links TRBV6-5 to TRBJ2-1; 11 bases are a match to TRBD2. The germline V gene has CDR1 MNHEY and CDR2 SVGAGI. Trimming cost V 8 bases and J 15 bases; bases outside gene matches: 12. This CDR3 comprises 13 residues. The CDR3 region has the DNA TGTGCCAGCTGCCCGCTAGCGGGGGGCGAGTGGTTCTTC. Translated: CASCPLAGGEWFF.